These 25 T cell receptor beta chains originate from one sample sequenced in a study of T cells after yellow fever vaccination. A single record per CDR3 protein comes from TCRdb applying MiXCR to the 5' RACE reads. Of under 150,000 distinct CDR3 sequences listed, about 7.7% were seen once; the top ten hold roughly 0.73%. The input for sequencing was CD4+ T cells sorted from PBMCs, taken 5 days after the yellow fever booster vaccination. The receptors shown here come from a man aged 30 to 39 who received the YFV17D yellow fever vaccine.

In its sample, this clonotype was seen many times. The V and J genes are TRBV7-8 and TRBJ2-5; 7 nucleotides match TRBD2. V was clipped by 0 bases and J by 9 bases; unmatched bases: 7. There are 14 residues in the CDR3. Per the germline V gene, CDR1 is SGHVS and CDR2 is FQNEAQ. This CDR3 is CASSLAGGARAQYF. CDR3 coding DNA: TGTGCCAGCAGCTTAGCGGGAGGGGCCCGGGCCCAGTACTTC. Variable domain in full (rest from reference TRBV7-8 and TRBJ2-5): GAGVSQSPRYKVAKRGQDVALRCDPISGHVSLFWYQQALGQGPEFLTYFQNEAQLDKSGLPSDRFFAERPEGSVSTLKIQRTQQEDSAVYLCASSLAGGARAQYFGPGTRLLVL.

The V and J genes are TRBV6-1 and TRBJ1-5; 11 bases agree with TRBD1. Germline values: CDR1 MNHNS, CDR2 SASEGT. The J segment lost 5 bases and the V segment lost 7 bases, leaving 7 bases of the junction unmatched. This CDR3 is 15 amino acids long. The CDR3 region is CASKRTGGMYQPQHF. DNA for the CDR3: TGTGCCAGCAAGAGGACAGGGGGCATGTATCAGCCCCAGCATTTT.

This clonotype was picked up many times. The V call is TRBV12-3 or TRBV12-4, the J call TRBJ2-3, with 9 bases lining up with TRBD2. The CDR3 totals 16 residues. Trimming removed 6 bases from V and 8 bases from J; junction bases left unmatched: 15. CDR3 nucleotides: TGTGCCAGCAGCGCCGGTATAGGGCTAGCGGGACGTACGCAGTATTTT. It encodes CASSAGIGLAGRTQYF.

This clonotype was picked up many times. Written as DNA, the CDR3 is TGTGCCAGCAGCTGGTCTCCGGGACAGAGAGTATCATACGAGCAGTACTTC. It translates to CASSWSPGQRVSYEQYF. This chain links TRBV5-6 with TRBJ2-7; TRBD1 matches at 7 bases. Germline CDR1 SGHDT, CDR2 YYEEEE. V trimming: 3 bases; J trimming: 4 bases; junction bases outside the gene matches: 16. The CDR3 extends over 17 amino acids.

Many counts were recorded for this clonotype. The gene calls are TRBV7-2 and TRBJ2-3, with unresolved D. CDR3 length: 13 amino acids. Trimming took 5 bases from V and 4 from J, leaving 10 bases between them. Germline-derived CDR1 and CDR2 are SGHTA and FQGNSA. The CDR3 DNA reads as TGTGCCAGCAGCGTGATGAGTGCAGATACGCAGTATTTT. Amino acids: CASSVMSADTQYF.

This clonotype was picked up a small number of times. V and J are TRBV7-2 and TRBJ2-7, with 11 bases lining up with TRBD2. With V trimmed by 5 bases and J by 4 bases, 7 bases remained unmatched. The CDR3 is 15 amino acids. Germline V CDR1 and CDR2: SGHTA, FQGNSA. CDR3 bases: TGTGCCAGCAGCCGGGGGACTAGCGGCCGTTACGAGCAGTACTTC. The encoded protein is CASSRGTSGRYEQYF.

The J gene is TRBJ1-2, the V gene TRBV20-1, with D uncertain. This CDR3 contains 13 residues. V gave up 6 bases and J gave up 3 bases, with 14 bases separating them. Per the germline V gene, CDR1 is DFQATT and CDR2 is SNEGSKA (reference sequence). The CDR3 loop reads CSAPPRRDYGYTF. The CDR3 nucleotides are TGCAGTGCACCGCCACGGCGCGACTATGGCTACACCTTC.

J is TRBJ2-1 and V is TRBV15; no reliable D call. Per germline, CDR1 LNHNV and CDR2 YYDKDF (reference sequence). The CDR3 contains 12 residues. V was clipped by 4 bases and J by 7 bases, with 8 bases between them. The CDR3 region has the DNA TGTGCCACCAGCACGCTTGGGAATGAGCAGTTCTTC. Encoded protein: CATSTLGNEQFF.

This clonotype was seen a few times. The chain carries TRBV5-1 and TRBJ2-5; possibly TRBD1 or TRBD2 for D (5 bases each). The germline V gene has CDR1 SGHRS and CDR2 YFSETQ. The CDR3 is made up of 15 amino acids. V was shortened by 4 bases and J by 1 base, with 14 bases between the two germline ends. The CDR3 loop is CASSRPEGSQETQYF. As DNA, the CDR3 is TGCGCCAGCAGCCGACCCGAGGGGAGCCAAGAGACCCAGTACTTC. The entire variable domain, with the rest obtained from reference TRBV5-1 and TRBJ2-5, is as follows: KAGVTQTPRYLIKTRGQQVTLSCSPISGHRSVSWYQQTPGQGLQFLFEYFSETQRNKGNFPGRFSGRQFSNSRSEMNVSTLELGDSALYLCASSRPEGSQETQYFGPGTRLLVL.

This clonotype occurred many times. This chain uses TRBV7-3 with TRBJ2-1; tentative D call: TRBD2 (5 bases). The CDR3 has 13 residues. Trimming shortened V by 2 bases and J by 8 bases, and 10 bases separated the two germline ends. CDR1 and CDR2 from the germline V gene are SGHTA and FQGTGA. In nucleotides, the CDR3 is TGTGCCAGCAGCTTAGGAGGTATTTATGAGCAGTTCTTC. The encoded protein is CASSLGGIYEQFF.

The chain uses TRBV20-1 and TRBJ2-5; D could derive from TRBD1 or TRBD2 (5 bases each). The CDR3 covers 15 residues. V was shortened by 3 bases and J by 1 base, with 15 bases between the two germline ends. In germline, CDR1 is DFQATT, CDR2 SNEGSKA (reference sequence). The CDR3 DNA sequence: TGCAGTGCTAGCAGGGAATGGGACCGCCAAGAGACCCAGTACTTC. Translation gives CSASREWDRQETQYF.

This clonotype was found many times. The DNA for the CDR3 is TGCAGTGCTCCTAGACTAGCGGGTCACACGACGGCCAATGAGCAGTTCTTC. Translation gives CSAPRLAGHTTANEQFF. This chain links TRBV20-1 with TRBJ2-1; TRBD2 aligns across 10 bases. The CDR3 length is 17 residues. Germline values: CDR1 DFQATT, CDR2 SNEGSKA (reference sequence). With V trimmed by 5 bases and J by 6 bases, 16 bases remained unmatched.

This clonotype was seen at least ten times. J is TRBJ2-7 and V is TRBV6-5; D is unresolved. Per germline, CDR1 MNHEY and CDR2 SVGAGI. The CDR3 totals 14 residues. The V end was cut by 0 bases, the J end by 2 bases, with 8 bases between. CDR3 DNA sequence: TGTGCCAGCAGTTACTCCTACCTCACCTACGAGCAGTACTTC. Translation: CASSYSYLTYEQYF.

This clonotype was recorded many times. The chain uses TRBV6-2 or TRBV6-3 and TRBJ2-1; D remains unclear. Per the germline V gene, CDR1 is MNHEY and CDR2 is SVGEGT. The length of the CDR3 is 12 residues. The V gene lost 6 bases and the J gene lost 6 bases, with 9 bases spanning the gap. DNA of the CDR3: TGTGCCAGCAGCCGAACAAGCAATGAGCAGTTCTTC. It encodes CASSRTSNEQFF.

There are many counts of this clonotype. The chain employs TRBV5-4 and TRBJ2-2; weak D call: TRBD2 (6 bases). This CDR3 is built from 16 residues. Trimming left V 4 bases short and J 4 bases short, with 17 bases between. Germline V CDR1 and CDR2: SGHNT, YYREEE (reference sequence). CDR3 DNA sequence: TGTGCCAGCAGCAGGGACTCGAAAGCGGGCACCGGGGAGCTGTTTTTT. This translates into CASSRDSKAGTGELFF.

This clonotype was seen at least ten times. The chain combines TRBV7-2 with TRBJ2-7; TRBD2 agrees at 10 bases. The V gene's germline CDR1 is SGHTA and CDR2 FQGNSA. With 4 bases clipped from V and 3 bases from J, the junction kept 9 bases outside the gene matches. The CDR3 loop spans 16 amino acids. The CDR3 sequence: CASSSEREGLNYEQYF. CDR3 nucleotides: TGTGCCAGCAGCTCTGAGCGGGAGGGCCTCAACTACGAGCAGTACTTC.

Many counts were recorded for this clonotype. The chain is built from TRBV5-6 and TRBJ2-5; 12 nucleotides agree with TRBD2. Looked up from germline, CDR1 is SGHDT and CDR2 is YYEEEE. There are 16 residues in the CDR3. V lost 3 bases, J lost 5 bases, and 8 bases stayed unmatched. The CDR3 reads CASSSLAGGVSETQYF. CDR3 bases: TGTGCCAGCAGCTCACTAGCGGGAGGTGTGTCGGAGACCCAGTACTTC.

This clonotype was seen only a few times. The chain recombines TRBV9 with TRBJ2-3, with 9 bases matching TRBD2. Unmatched junction bases numbered 6, after V lost 1 base and J lost 6 bases. The length of the CDR3 is 15 residues. In germline, CDR1 is SGDLS, CDR2 YYNGEE. CDR3 DNA sequence: TGTGCCAGCAGCGTACAAGCGGGAGGTTCCGATACGCAGTATTTT. The encoded protein is CASSVQAGGSDTQYF. Filled out from reference TRBV9 and TRBJ2-3, the complete variable domain reads DSGVTQTPKHLITATGQRVTLRCSPRSGDLSVYWYQQSLDQGLQFLIQYYNGEERAKGNILERFSAQQFPDLHSELNLSSLELGDSALYFCASSVQAGGSDTQYFGPGTRLTVL.

This clonotype was seen a handful of times. V gene TRBV11-2 combines with J gene TRBJ2-1; 10 positions agree with TRBD2. After removal of 3 bases from V and 2 bases from J, the junction contained 4 bases not matched to a gene. Looked up from germline, CDR1 is SGHAT and CDR2 is FQNNGV. This CDR3 region has 16 residues. CDR3 nucleotides: TGTGCCAGCAGCTTTCTAGCGGGAGCTGCCTACAATGAGCAGTTCTTC. This translates into CASSFLAGAAYNEQFF.

This clonotype occurred many times. The gene calls are TRBV4-2 and TRBJ2-5; D is possibly TRBD1 (6 bases). The V and J ends lost 0 bases and 5 bases respectively, with 7 bases between them. The CDR3 totals 13 residues. Germline CDR1 and CDR2: LGHNA and YNFKEQ. The CDR3 is CASSQDQGETQYF. Written as DNA, the CDR3 is TGTGCCAGCAGCCAAGACCAGGGGGAGACCCAGTACTTC.

The chain is built from TRBV19 and TRBJ2-3, with 8 bases that match TRBD2. The CDR3 contains 16 residues. Germline assignment: CDR1 LNHDA and CDR2 SQIVND (reference sequence). V shed 3 bases, J shed 0 bases, and the junction held 5 bases outside the gene matches. CDR3 nucleotides: TGTGCCAGTAGTATCGGAGCGGGAGCTAGCACAGATACGCAGTATTTT. This sequence encodes CASSIGAGASTDTQYF.

The sample holds many counts of this clonotype. V usage is TRBV7-2 and J usage is TRBJ1-3; no reliable D call. Trimming took off 5 bases at V and 0 bases at J, with 14 bases between the two ends. The CDR3 covers 16 residues. Germline V gene sequence: CDR1 SGHTA, CDR2 FQGNSA. Written as DNA, the CDR3 is TGTGCCAGCAGCGACCGACGGAAGAGCTCTGGAAACACCATATATTTT. Amino acids: CASSDRRKSSGNTIYF.

This clonotype was counted a few times. The rearrangement uses TRBV21-1 and TRBJ2-7; TRBD1, the D gene given by the table, was not confirmed from the DNA. TRBV21-1 is assigned pseudogene status. The CDR3 is 14 amino acids. The CDR3 nucleotides read TGTGCCAGCAGCTCGTCGGGACAACACTACGAGCAGTACTTC. This gives the protein CASSSSGQHYEQYF.

This clonotype appeared many times. The rearrangement links TRBV7-8 to TRBJ2-1, with 10 positions matching TRBD2. V gave up 4 bases and J gave up 3 bases; unmatched junction bases: 15. Germline V gene data show CDR1 as SGHVS and CDR2 as FQNEAQ. The length of the CDR3 is 19 residues. The CDR3 coding sequence is TGTGCCAGCAGCTCCTCTATGCGTCTAGCGGGAGCCCACTACAATGAGCAGTTCTTC. Amino acid sequence: CASSSSMRLAGAHYNEQFF.

This clonotype was found many times. The CDR3 coding sequence is TGTGCCAGCAGTAACAACCCGGAGACCCAGTACTTC. As protein: CASSNNPETQYF. V is TRBV6-5 and J is TRBJ2-5; D gene ambiguous. CDR1 MNHEY and CDR2 SVGAGI come from the germline V gene. The CDR3 loop spans 12 amino acids. V lost 5 bases and J 5 bases, leaving 9 bases between the germline ends.